Listed here is a single T cell receptor (delta chain). The protein in TCRdb stems from a much larger clone and differs at residue 14 from this DNA's translation, likely a read error; here the protein is translated from the DNA. Gammadelta T cells were flow-sorted from PBMC into Vgamma9/Vdelta2+ and Vdelta2-negative populations for bulk analysis. These data originate in a study of γδ T cells in repeated Plasmodium falciparum infection. The wider study: Samples were taken at baseline, before some infections, and 21 days after each.

TCRdb processed the multiplex PCR reads again with the CATT caller. This sample has 90,000 to 95,000 delta-chain clones, with roughly 0.9% found just once. The CDR3 has 18 amino acids. Germline lookup yields CDR1 GEAIGNYY and CDR2 EKD. This sequence was found in a pool of human donors (malaria-infected and uninfected, not separated). Input material: gamma-delta T cells from blood. J is TRDJ1 and V is TRDV2; tentative D call: TRDD3 (5 bases). TCRdb offers no J gene call, so here the DNA was matched to germline to obtain one. In DNA, the CDR3 is TGTGCCTGTGACGCAGTTTTAGGTGTGGGATCGAACACCGAGAAACTCATCTTT. Protein sequence: CACDAVLGVGSNTEKLIF.